The 30 T cell receptor beta chains in this list originate from one sample, sequenced in a study of shared clonotypes between healthy human individuals. Here immunoSEQ multiplex PCR was the method, and the copy in TCRdb shows in-frame clones only, minus some. The sample holds a few hundred thousand clones, about 96% seen once. Sequencing was done on a sample of naive CD4+ T cells sorted from blood. The subset: CD45RA+ positively selected. The receptors were gathered from a young woman in good health.

This rearrangement joins TRBV19 to TRBJ2-1; 8 bases map to TRBD2. After removal of 1 base from V and 7 bases from J, the junction contained 6 bases not matched to a gene. The CDR3 is 15 amino acids. Germline-derived CDR1 and CDR2 are LNHDA and SQIVND (reference sequence). The CDR3 protein is CASSIAGRATNEQFF. The CDR3 DNA is TGTGCCAGTAGTATAGCCGGGAGGGCCACGAATGAGCAGTTCTTC.

This chain uses TRBV28 with TRBJ2-5; the D is unclear. Deletions cut 2 bases from V and 2 bases from J, with 12 bases between. This CDR3 is 15 amino acids long. The V gene's germline CDR1 is MDHEN and CDR2 SYDVKM. The CDR3 is CASSLPVTVQETQYF. The CDR3 DNA sequence: TGTGCCAGCAGTTTACCCGTGACGGTTCAAGAGACCCAGTACTTC.

This chain uses TRBV5-1 with TRBJ1-1; D not certain. The CDR3 loop spans 17 amino acids. Germline CDR1 reads SGHRS; CDR2 reads YFSETQ. Trimming took off 0 bases at V and 0 bases at J, with 15 bases between the two ends. The CDR3 here is CASSLEERGQLNTEAFF. Here the CDR3 DNA reads TGCGCCAGCAGCTTGGAGGAACGGGGTCAGCTGAACACTGAAGCTTTCTTT.

The rearrangement links TRBV6-5 to TRBJ2-1, with D possibly called TRBD1 or TRBD2 (5 bases each). CDR1 and CDR2 (germline): MNHEY, SVGAGI. This CDR3 region has 14 residues. Between the trimmed V and J ends, which lost 0 bases and 7 bases, there was a span of 10 bases. CDR3 protein: CASSYSGTGNEQFF. DNA of the CDR3: TGTGCCAGCAGTTACTCCGGGACCGGGAATGAGCAGTTCTTC.

As DNA, the CDR3 is TGCGCCAGCAGCTTGTCGGCGGGCCCCTGGGTGGAGCAGTACTTC. This codes for CASSLSAGPWVEQYF. The J gene is TRBJ2-7, the V gene TRBV5-1, with D tentatively TRBD2 (5 bases). Germline loops: CDR1 SGHRS, CDR2 YFSETQ. The CDR3 contains 15 residues. Trimming removed 1 base from V and 7 bases from J, with 18 bases in between.

J is TRBJ2-7 and V is TRBV29-1; D is uncertain. V shed 3 bases and J shed 0 bases, with 21 bases lying between them. The CDR3 has 17 residues. The V gene's germline CDR1 is SQVTM and CDR2 ANQGSEA. The CDR3 DNA reads TGCAGCGTTGACCCCCACGATTGGGCGACCAGCTCCTACGAGCAGTACTTC. This encodes CSVDPHDWATSSYEQYF.

The chain employs TRBV5-1 and TRBJ2-3; TRBD1 agrees at 7 bases. The CDR3 loop spans 14 amino acids. Germline values: CDR1 SGHRS, CDR2 YFSETQ. The ends lost 6 bases at V and 3 bases at J; junction bases unmatched: 7. The CDR3 DNA reads TGCGCCAGCATACTGATACAGGGGACAGATACGCAGTATTTT. Its protein product is CASILIQGTDTQYF.

The genes are TRBV27 and TRBJ2-7, with D possibly being TRBD1 or TRBD2 (6 bases each). The CDR3 loop spans 14 amino acids. The V end was cut by 2 bases, the J end by 7 bases, with 15 bases between. Germline V gene lookup returns CDR1 MNHEY and CDR2 SMNVEV (reference sequence). In DNA, the CDR3 is TGTGCCAGCAGTTTAAACAGGGACCGGGGGGAGCAGTACTTC. Amino acid sequence: CASSLNRDRGEQYF.

As for this clone: The same CDR3 can be traced to other DNA sequences in this sample. The V gene is TRBV18, the J gene TRBJ1-4, with D possibly matching TRBD1 (5 bases). The germline V and J ends were trimmed by 3 bases and 2 bases, with 7 bases remaining between them. This CDR3 has 14 amino acids. The germline CDR1 and CDR2 sequences are KGHSH and LQKENI. The CDR3 DNA reads as TGTGCCAGCTCACCTCGGGGCACTAATGAAAAACTGTTTTTT. Its protein product is CASSPRGTNEKLFF.

The chain combines TRBV30 with TRBJ2-7; maybe TRBD1 (5 bases). This CDR3 comprises 14 residues. V shed 3 bases and J shed 1 base, with 13 bases lying between them. CDR1 is GTSNPN and CDR2 is SVGIG in the germline V gene (reference sequence). As DNA, the CDR3 is TGTGCCTGGAGCAGAACAGGAGATTCCTACGAGCAGTACTTC. It translates to CAWSRTGDSYEQYF.

The V gene is TRBV2, the J gene TRBJ2-6; D is unclear. The germline V gene has CDR1 SNHLY and CDR2 FYNNEI. V was shortened by 3 bases and J by 0 bases, with 3 bases between the two germline ends. The CDR3 has 14 amino acids. CDR3: CASSDHSGANVLTF. The CDR3 DNA is TGTGCCAGCAGTGACCACTCTGGGGCCAACGTCCTGACTTTC.

This CDR3 is CASSVDRDNEQFF. The CDR3 DNA is TGTGCCAGCAGTGTGGACAGGGACAATGAGCAGTTCTTC. The gene calls are TRBV7-9 and TRBJ2-1, with 8 bases matching TRBD1. Germline V lookup: CDR1 SEHNR, CDR2 FQNEAQ (reference sequence). The CDR3 sequence is 13 residues long. The ends lost 6 bases at V and 5 bases at J; junction bases unmatched: 3. Drawing the rest from reference TRBV7-9 and TRBJ2-1, the complete variable domain is DTGVSQNPRHKITKRGQNVTFRCDPISEHNRLYWYRQTLGQGPEFLTYFQNEAQLEKSRLLSDRFSAERPKGSFSTLEIQRTEQGDSAMYLCASSVDRDNEQFFGPGTRLTVL.

The V call is TRBV6-1, the J call TRBJ2-7; the D gene is possibly TRBD2 (7 bases). Between the trimmed V and J ends, which lost 1 base and 4 bases, there was a span of 20 bases. Per the germline V gene, CDR1 is MNHNS and CDR2 is SASEGT. CDR3 size: 17 residues. CDR3 nucleotide sequence: TGTGCCAGCAGTGAAGATTTTAGAGGGAGGGGGAGGTACGAGCAGTACTTC. Residues: CASSEDFRGRGRYEQYF.

This clone was counted only a few times. The J gene is TRBJ1-1, the V gene TRBV20-1; D might be TRBD1 (6 bases). The CDR3 runs to 11 residues. The V gene's germline CDR1 is DFQATT and CDR2 SNEGSKA (reference sequence). Trimming stripped 7 bases from V and 5 bases from J, with 11 bases between. In DNA form, the CDR3 reads TGCAGTGGCTTACAGGGAACTGAAGCTTTCTTT. Residues: CSGLQGTEAFF.

This chain connects TRBV10-1 to TRBJ2-3, with D perhaps matching TRBD2 (5 bases). Germline lookup yields CDR1 WNHNN and CDR2 SYGVQD (reference sequence). The CDR3 contains 14 residues. V was shortened by 2 bases and J by 2 bases, with 8 bases between the two germline ends. The CDR3 DNA is TGCGCCAGCAGTGAGCTGCTAGCCACAGATACGCAGTATTTT. It codes for CASSELLATDTQYF.

This chain joins TRBV19 and TRBJ1-5; tentative D call: TRBD1 (6 bases). Trimming cost V 6 bases and J 4 bases, with 13 bases left between them. Per the germline V gene, CDR1 is LNHDA and CDR2 is SQIVND (reference sequence). The CDR3 has 14 amino acids. CDR3 DNA: TGTGCCAGTAGAACAGGGATTTGGAATCAGCCCCAGCATTTT. Translating it yields CASRTGIWNQPQHF.

This clone was seen only a few times. The chain recombines TRBV10-1 with TRBJ2-2; perhaps TRBD1 as D (6 bases). Between the trimmed V and J ends, which lost 8 bases and 0 bases, there was a span of 10 bases. This CDR3 contains 14 residues. From germline, CDR1 is WNHNN and CDR2 SYGVQD (reference sequence). CDR3 nucleotides: TGCGCCAGCCAGGACAGAACGAACACCGGGGAGCTGTTTTTT. Translated, it gives CASQDRTNTGELFF.

This chain connects TRBV28 to TRBJ1-4; 8 bases are a match to TRBD1. CDR3 length: 14 residues. Germline CDR1 and CDR2: MDHEN and SYDVKM. The V gene end was trimmed by 4 bases and the J gene end by 8 bases; junction bases not matched to a gene: 6. CDR3 bases: TGTGCCAGCAGTTCCCACACAGGGGGGGAAAAACTGTTTTTT. Amino acid sequence: CASSSHTGGEKLFF. Full variable domain (rest looked up from reference TRBV28 and TRBJ1-4): DVKVTQSSRYLVKRTGEKVFLECVQDMDHENMFWYRQDPGLGLRLIYFSYDVKMKEKGDIPEGYSVSREKKERFSLILESASTNQTSMYLCASSSHTGGEKLFFGSGTQLSVL.

CDR3: CASSYSAWQTNEKLFF. The CDR3 DNA reads as TGTGCCAGCAGTTACTCGGCTTGGCAGACTAATGAAAAACTGTTTTTT. The J gene is TRBJ1-4, the V gene TRBV6-5; unclear D gene. The CDR3 covers 16 residues. Germline CDR1 is MNHEY and CDR2 is SVGAGI. V gave up 0 bases and J gave up 2 bases, with 10 bases separating them.

This sequence joins TRBV2 and TRBJ2-1; D ambiguous. Deletions cut 10 bases from V and 10 bases from J, with 17 bases between. This CDR3 is built from 12 residues. CDR1 is SNHLY, CDR2 FYNNEI, per germline. CDR3 DNA: TGTGCCATGCCAGCTCGGACCGGGGAGCAGTTCTTC. Translated: CAMPARTGEQFF.

The chain recombines TRBV5-4 with TRBJ2-3, with D uncertain. V shed 0 bases and J shed 5 bases, with 4 bases lying between them. The CDR3 extends over 12 amino acids. The germline V gene encodes CDR1 SGHNT and CDR2 YYREEE (reference sequence). The CDR3 spells CASSLGGDTQYF. Here the CDR3 DNA reads TGTGCCAGCAGCTTGGGAGGAGATACGCAGTATTTT.

V is TRBV9 and J is TRBJ1-1; no definite D call. The V end lost 0 bases, the J end lost 3 bases, and 6 bases lay between the germline ends. The CDR3 is 13 residues long. Germline CDR1 reads SGDLS; CDR2 reads YYNGEE. CDR3 amino acids: CASSVGQDTEAFF. The CDR3 DNA reads TGTGCCAGCAGCGTAGGTCAGGACACTGAAGCTTTCTTT. Based on the CDR3 plus reference TRBV9 and TRBJ1-1, the full variable domain is DSGVTQTPKHLITATGQRVTLRCSPRSGDLSVYWYQQSLDQGLQFLIQYYNGEERAKGNILERFSAQQFPDLHSELNLSSLELGDSALYFCASSVGQDTEAFFGQGTRLTVV.

The chain employs TRBV19 and TRBJ2-7; D might be TRBD1 or TRBD2, each matching 6 bases. The CDR3 totals 12 residues. Germline CDR1 LNHDA, CDR2 SQIVND (reference sequence). V was pared by 9 bases and J by 6 bases, with 15 bases between. The CDR3 reads CASGGLYGEQYF. The CDR3 nucleotides are TGTGCCAGCGGGGGCCTCTACGGCGAGCAGTACTTC.

The J gene is TRBJ1-2, the V gene TRBV19; D perhaps matches TRBD1 (6 bases). V dropped 5 bases and J dropped 0 bases, with 13 bases sitting between them. CDR3 length: 15 amino acids. Looked up from germline, CDR1 is LNHDA and CDR2 is SQIVND (reference sequence). The CDR3 reads CASSAWTDSNYGYTF. The CDR3 DNA follows: TGTGCCAGTAGTGCGTGGACAGACTCTAACTATGGCTACACCTTC.

About this clone itself: Other DNA sequences in the same sample also yield this CDR3. This rearrangement joins TRBV5-1 to TRBJ2-1; D remains ambiguous. Per the germline V gene, CDR1 is SGHRS and CDR2 is YFSETQ. This CDR3 spans 12 amino acids. The germline V and J ends were trimmed by 0 bases and 6 bases, with 4 bases remaining between them. CDR3 sequence (DNA): TGCGCCAGCAGCTTGGGGAGCAATGAGCAGTTCTTC. Its translation is CASSLGSNEQFF. Full variable domain (missing parts from reference TRBV5-1 and TRBJ2-1): KAGVTQTPRYLIKTRGQQVTLSCSPISGHRSVSWYQQTPGQGLQFLFEYFSETQRNKGNFPGRFSGRQFSNSRSEMNVSTLELGDSALYLCASSLGSNEQFFGPGTRLTVL.

J is TRBJ2-1 and V is TRBV7-6; 10 bases align to TRBD2. CDR1 SGHVS and CDR2 FNYEAQ come from the germline V gene. CDR3 length equals 19 residues. The V segment lost 0 bases and the J segment 4 bases; nucleotides outside the gene matches: 12. In nucleotides, the CDR3 is TGTGCCAGCAGCTTAGCTTTGAGGGTCAAGCGGGAGGGGTACAATGAGCAGTTCTTC. Translated: CASSLALRVKREGYNEQFF. Full variable domain (rest looked up from reference TRBV7-6 and TRBJ2-1): GAGVSQSPRYKVTKRGQDVALRCDPISGHVSLYWYRQALGQGPEFLTYFNYEAQQDKSGLPNDRFSAERPEGSISTLTIQRTEQRDSAMYRCASSLALRVKREGYNEQFFGPGTRLTVL.

The chain carries TRBV29-1 and TRBJ2-3, with 8 bases aligning to TRBD1. Germline-derived CDR1 and CDR2 are SQVTM and ANQGSEA. The CDR3 spans 16 residues. Here the CDR3 reads CSYGGGQGASTDTQYF. CDR3 in DNA: TGCAGTTACGGCGGAGGTCAGGGGGCAAGCACAGATACGCAGTATTTT.

The chain joins TRBV6-1 to TRBJ2-7, with 9 bases aligning to TRBD1. After removal of 8 bases from V and 3 bases from J, the junction contained 5 bases not matched to a gene. The CDR3 length is 13 residues. Germline V gene data show CDR1 as MNHNS and CDR2 as SASEGT. The CDR3, as DNA: TGTGCCAGCCGCCGGGACAGGGACTACGAGCAGTACTTC. Amino acids: CASRRDRDYEQYF.

V and J are TRBV18 and TRBJ2-2; D gene uncertain. The CDR3 runs 13 residues. CDR1 and CDR2 (germline): KGHSH, LQKENI. V lost 1 base and J 8 bases, leaving 8 bases between the germline ends. CDR3 sequence reads: CASSPQAPGELFF. The CDR3 coding sequence is TGTGCCAGCTCACCACAGGCTCCAGGGGAGCTGTTTTTT.

The rearrangement uses TRBV28 and TRBJ2-5, with 9 bases matching TRBD1. The germline V gene has CDR1 MDHEN and CDR2 SYDVKM. CDR3 length equals 15 residues. Losses at the gene ends were 2 bases for V and 4 bases for J; bases not matched to a gene: 5. The CDR3 coding sequence is TGTGCCAGCAGTTTAGGACAGGGGCTAGGAGAGACCCAGTACTTC. Translation gives CASSLGQGLGETQYF.